Each of the 28 T cell receptor beta chains below was sequenced from the same sample in a study of T cell clonotyping in hematopoietic cell transplantation. Here immunoSEQ multiplex PCR was the method, and the copy in TCRdb shows in-frame clones only, minus some. The table shows tens of thousands of clones, with approximately 80% occurring only once. The sample's time point: recipient sample about 28 days before transplant, after cytoreduction. The specimen comprised peripheral blood mononuclear cells, sampled before stem cell transplant. These receptors originate from a man aged 60 to 69 with myelodysplastic syndrome. Some clones in this sample may be carry-over from other donors' samples.

This rearrangement joins TRBV5-6 to TRBJ2-3; D could derive from TRBD1 or TRBD2 (5 bases each). This CDR3 comprises 13 residues. Germline CDR1 SGHDT, CDR2 YYEEEE. V lost 2 bases, J lost 3 bases, and 7 bases lay in between. This CDR3 is CASSFEGTDTQYF. The CDR3 coding sequence is TGTGCCAGCAGCTTTGAGGGGACAGATACGCAGTATTTT. The variable domain in full, completed from reference TRBV5-6 and TRBJ2-3, reads DAGVTQSPTHLIKTRGQQVTLRCSPKSGHDTVSWYQQALGQGPQFIFQYYEEEERQRGNFPDRFSGHQFPNYSSELNVNALLLGDSALYLCASSFEGTDTQYFGPGTRLTVL.

V usage is TRBV4-3 and J usage is TRBJ1-1, with 10 positions matching TRBD1. V lost 3 bases to trimming and J lost 6 bases; unmatched junction nucleotides: 10. CDR3 length: 16 amino acids. The germline CDR1 and CDR2 sequences are LGHNA and YSLEER. In DNA, the CDR3 is TGCGCCAGCAGCCATGAATATGGACAGGGGGTCGCTGAAGCTTTCTTT. This gives the protein CASSHEYGQGVAEAFF.

V is TRBV5-1 and J is TRBJ1-1; TRBD1 matches at 7 bases. Germline lookup yields CDR1 SGHRS and CDR2 YFSETQ. J gave up 3 bases and V 2 bases, and 7 bases lay outside the gene matches. The CDR3 is 15 residues long. The CDR3 DNA follows: TGCGCCAGCAGCTTACAACAGGGGAGGGACACTGAAGCTTTCTTT. The encoded protein is CASSLQQGRDTEAFF.

The CDR3 here is CASSLAPSGGTQEQFF. The CDR3 DNA is TGTGCCAGCAGCTTGGCCCCTAGCGGGGGTACTCAGGAGCAGTTCTTC. V and J are TRBV5-6 and TRBJ2-1; 10 nucleotides agree with TRBD2. CDR1 is SGHDT and CDR2 is YYEEEE in the germline V gene. The CDR3 consists of 16 residues. The V and J ends lost 0 bases and 10 bases, in that order; junction bases with no gene match: 10.

V is TRBV25-1 and J is TRBJ1-2; perhaps TRBD1 as D (6 bases). CDR3 length: 14 amino acids. Germline CDR1 reads MGHDK; CDR2 reads SYGVNS. Trimming stripped 2 bases from V and 5 bases from J, with 12 bases between. As DNA, the CDR3 is TGTGCCAGCAGTGAAGCTGGCCAGGGGTATGGCTACACCTTC. Amino acids: CASSEAGQGYGYTF.

J is TRBJ1-2 and V is TRBV6-6, with D perhaps TRBD1 (6 bases). V was pared by 5 bases and J by 2 bases, with 9 bases between. CDR1 MNHNY and CDR2 SVGAGI come from the germline V gene (reference sequence). This CDR3 region has 13 residues. The CDR3 spells CASSTGTNYGYTF. In DNA, the CDR3 is TGTGCCAGCAGTACTGGGACAAACTATGGCTACACCTTC.

The genes are TRBV2 and TRBJ2-2; maybe TRBD2 (5 bases). CDR1 and CDR2 (germline): SNHLY, FYNNEI. The CDR3 runs 15 residues. Trimming stripped 2 bases from V and 5 bases from J, with 12 bases between. The CDR3 loop is CASSETGVETGELFF. DNA of the CDR3: TGTGCCAGCAGTGAAACCGGGGTAGAGACCGGGGAGCTGTTTTTT.

The chain is built from TRBV10-3 and TRBJ1-4; 7 bases line up with TRBD1. CDR1 and CDR2 (germline): ENHRY, SYGVKD. This CDR3 is 11 amino acids long. Trimming removed 10 bases from V and 7 bases from J; junction bases left unmatched: 3. CDR3 bases: TGTGCCAGCGGGACAGCTGAAAAACTGTTTTTT. It specifies CASGTAEKLFF.

Here the CDR3 reads CSVLEYTDTQYF. The CDR3 DNA sequence: TGCAGCGTTCTGGAATACACAGATACGCAGTATTTT. The chain has TRBV29-1 and TRBJ2-3; D call uncertain. Germline CDR1 is SQVTM and CDR2 is ANQGSEA. The CDR3 loop spans 12 amino acids. Between the trimmed V and J ends, which lost 5 bases and 2 bases, there was a span of 8 bases.

The J gene is TRBJ2-7, the V gene TRBV19; 9 nucleotides agree with TRBD1. Germline loops: CDR1 LNHDA, CDR2 SQIVND (reference sequence). Trimming at V came to 1 base and at J to 4 bases, leaving 8 bases not matched to a gene. The CDR3 sequence is 16 residues long. CDR3 in amino acids: CASSIGGTGIGYEQYF. The CDR3 region has the DNA TGTGCCAGTAGTATAGGAGGGACAGGGATAGGGTACGAGCAGTACTTC.

This clone was observed once. The chain links TRBV11-2 to TRBJ1-1; maybe TRBD1 (5 bases). V lost 4 bases to trimming and J lost 1 base, with 7 bases between them. The CDR3 runs 13 residues. Germline assignment: CDR1 SGHAT and CDR2 FQNNGV. CDR3: CASSSDRNTEAFF. The CDR3 bases are TGTGCCAGCAGCTCCGACAGGAACACTGAAGCTTTCTTT.

The chain carries TRBV4-3 and TRBJ1-2; TRBD1 might be the D (5 bases). Germline CDR1 LGHNA, CDR2 YSLEER. The CDR3 has 15 amino acids. V was shortened by 0 bases and J by 0 bases, with 8 bases between the two germline ends. In DNA, the CDR3 is TGCGCCAGCAGCCAAGACCCGGGACCTAACTATGGCTACACCTTC. Protein product: CASSQDPGPNYGYTF.

V and J are TRBV19 and TRBJ2-2, with D uncertain. Per germline, CDR1 LNHDA and CDR2 SQIVND (reference sequence). This CDR3 spans 13 amino acids. Deletions cut 5 bases from V and 4 bases from J, with 8 bases between. This chain's CDR3 is CASSVQTTGELFF. DNA of the CDR3: TGTGCCAGTAGTGTACAGACCACCGGGGAGCTGTTTTTT. Drawing the rest from reference TRBV19 and TRBJ2-2, the complete variable domain is DGGITQSPKYLFRKEGQNVTLSCEQNLNHDAMYWYRQDPGQGLRLIYYSQIVNDFQKGDIAEGYSVSREKKESFPLTVTSAQKNPTAFYLCASSVQTTGELFFGEGSRLTVL.

CDR3 nucleotide sequence: TGCAGTGCTAGACAGAGCACTGAAGCTTTCTTT. Its protein is CSARQSTEAFF. The chain uses TRBV20-1 and TRBJ1-1; no clear D. Germline V gene sequence: CDR1 DFQATT, CDR2 SNEGSKA (reference sequence). V gave up 2 bases and J gave up 4 bases, with 5 bases separating them. The CDR3 runs to 11 residues.

The chain uses TRBV7-9 and TRBJ1-2; maybe TRBD1 (6 bases). The CDR3 extends over 15 amino acids. Germline V gene sequence: CDR1 SEHNR, CDR2 FQNEAQ (reference sequence). V was trimmed by 5 bases and J by 0 bases, leaving 13 bases between them. The CDR3 here is CASSLDRSSNYGYTF. CDR3 DNA sequence: TGTGCCAGCAGCCTGGACAGAAGCTCTAACTATGGCTACACCTTC.

This chain connects TRBV6-1 to TRBJ1-6; possibly TRBD1 for D (6 bases). Trimming took off 5 bases at V and 8 bases at J, with 16 bases between the two ends. This CDR3 region has 15 residues. Germline CDR1 and CDR2: MNHNS and SASEGT. The CDR3 DNA is TGTGCCAGCAGTCCAATCGAGACAGGATATTCACCCCTCCACTTT. Its translation is CASSPIETGYSPLHF.

The chain employs TRBV6-6 and TRBJ2-7, with 10 bases matching TRBD1. The germline V gene has CDR1 MNHNY and CDR2 SVGAGI (reference sequence). J gave up 2 bases and V 6 bases, and 7 bases lay outside the gene matches. The CDR3 runs 15 residues. The CDR3 DNA sequence: TGTGCCAGCAGAGACTCGGGACAGGGGACCTACGAGCAGTACTTC. Protein: CASRDSGQGTYEQYF.

The rearrangement uses TRBV18 and TRBJ1-1; no clear D. CDR1 is KGHSH and CDR2 is LQKENI in the germline V gene. V was pared by 3 bases and J by 6 bases, with 11 bases between. The CDR3 totals 13 residues. The chain's CDR3 is CASSPFRPSEAFF. The CDR3, as DNA: TGTGCCAGCTCACCCTTCCGGCCATCTGAAGCTTTCTTT.

This chain connects TRBV6-5 to TRBJ2-7; D uncertain. This CDR3 comprises 12 residues. The V gene lost 5 bases and the J gene lost 2 bases, with 7 bases spanning the gap. From germline, CDR1 is MNHEY and CDR2 SVGAGI. The CDR3 sequence: CASSASTYEQYF. The CDR3 DNA reads TGTGCCAGCAGTGCTTCTACCTACGAGCAGTACTTC.

CDR3 protein: CASSQDINRGNEQFF. As DNA, the CDR3 is TGCGCCAGCAGCCAAGATATTAACAGGGGAAATGAGCAGTTCTTC. The chain couples TRBV4-3 to TRBJ2-1; 7 bases align to TRBD1. Trimming removed 0 bases from V and 7 bases from J; junction bases left unmatched: 6. Germline V gives CDR1 LGHNA, CDR2 YSLEER. The CDR3 loop spans 15 amino acids.

The count of this clone is one. The chain links TRBV4-2 to TRBJ1-5; unclear D gene. Germline V CDR1 and CDR2: LGHNA, YNFKEQ. Between the trimmed V and J ends, which lost 0 bases and 0 bases, there was a span of 12 bases. CDR3 length: 17 residues. CDR3 sequence: CASSQDLRQISNQPQHF. CDR3 DNA sequence: TGTGCCAGCAGCCAAGATCTAAGGCAGATTAGCAATCAGCCCCAGCATTTT.

The rearrangement joins TRBV7-2 to TRBJ1-1; D unclear. CDR3 length equals 12 residues. The V end lost 1 base, the J end lost 10 bases, and 10 bases lay between the germline ends. Germline lookup yields CDR1 SGHTA and CDR2 FQGNSA. DNA for the CDR3: TGTGCCAGCAGCTTAGGCCTTGTAGGAGCTTTCTTT. Its protein is CASSLGLVGAFF.

This clone was counted between two and nine times. The rearrangement uses TRBV11-2 and TRBJ2-4, with a weak D call TRBD2 (5 bases). The germline gives CDR1 SGHAT, CDR2 FQNNGV. Trimming took off 2 bases at V and 8 bases at J, with 7 bases between the two ends. The CDR3 is 12 amino acids. The CDR3 nucleotides read TGTGCCAGCAGCTTACGGGGAGACATTCAGTACTTC. This gives the protein CASSLRGDIQYF.

This chain links TRBV2 with TRBJ2-3; maybe TRBD1 (5 bases). The CDR3 consists of 13 residues. Germline V gives CDR1 SNHLY, CDR2 FYNNEI. Trimming removed 5 bases from V and 4 bases from J, with 10 bases in between. The CDR3 DNA reads TGTGCCAGCAGTTTCAGGGCGGCAGATACGCAGTATTTT. Its protein is CASSFRAADTQYF.

CDR3 amino acids: CASSFRRISYNSPLHF. CDR3 bases: TGTGCCAGCAGCTTCAGGAGAATCTCCTATAATTCACCCCTCCACTTT. The chain links TRBV7-8 to TRBJ1-6; D ambiguous. The ends were cut back, 3 bases at V and 0 bases at J, with 9 bases in the middle. Germline V CDR1 and CDR2: SGHVS, FQNEAQ. There are 16 residues in the CDR3.

The chain employs TRBV6-1 and TRBJ1-5; D is unclear. The V end was cut by 1 base, the J end by 4 bases, with 2 bases between. The CDR3 has 12 amino acids. Germline CDR1 MNHNS, CDR2 SASEGT. DNA of the CDR3: TGTGCCAGCAGTGAAGATAATCAGCCCCAGCATTTT. This encodes CASSEDNQPQHF.

This sequence joins TRBV4-3 and TRBJ2-1; TRBD2 matches at 11 bases. Germline CDR1 reads LGHNA; CDR2 reads YSLEER. The CDR3 sequence is 16 residues long. J lost 3 bases, V lost 3 bases, and 4 bases had no gene match. CDR3 coding DNA: TGCGCCAGCAGCCATAATCTAGCGGGGGGCTACAATGAGCAGTTCTTC. Protein: CASSHNLAGGYNEQFF.

The chain links TRBV19 to TRBJ1-1, with no clear D. The CDR3 covers 13 residues. Germline assignment: CDR1 LNHDA and CDR2 SQIVND (reference sequence). V gave up 5 bases and J gave up 0 bases, with 7 bases separating them. In DNA form, the CDR3 reads TGTGCCAGTAGTGAAACGCTGAACACTGAAGCTTTCTTT. Encoded protein: CASSETLNTEAFF.